These 20 T cell receptor beta chains came from one sample sequenced in a study of cytomegalovirus exposure and HLA in healthy donors. The PCR was carried out with 60 Vbeta primers and 13 Jbeta primers. The assay was immunoSEQ multiplex PCR, and TCRdb's table has in-frame clones only and misses some. There are under 200,000 clones in the sample; roughly 85% occur only once, and under 0.75% lies in the top ten. Sequencing input: PBMCs. The receptor source for this set is a woman aged 40-49 years in good health and CMV-seronegative.

This clone was seen only a few times. The chain carries TRBV30 and TRBJ2-5; no clear D gene. Trimming stripped 1 base from V and 4 bases from J, with 10 bases between. CDR1 and CDR2 from the germline V gene are GTSNPN and SVGIG (reference sequence). The CDR3 extends over 13 amino acids. The DNA of the CDR3 is TGTGCCTGGAGTGCTAGAGTGGGAGAGACCCAGTACTTC. Amino acid sequence: CAWSARVGETQYF.

This clone was detected only a few times. The rearrangement uses TRBV9 and TRBJ1-1, with 9 nucleotides matching TRBD1. Per the germline V gene, CDR1 is SGDLS and CDR2 is YYNGEE. The CDR3 covers 13 residues. With 3 bases clipped from V and 11 bases from J, the junction kept 8 bases outside the gene matches. The CDR3 sequence is CASSAGTGKEAFF. The CDR3 coding sequence is TGTGCCAGCAGCGCCGGGACAGGGAAGGAGGCTTTCTTT.

This sequence joins TRBV10-2 and TRBJ2-7; the match to TRBD1 covers 8 bases. J lost 3 bases, V lost 8 bases, and 9 bases had no gene match. This CDR3 region has 14 residues. The germline CDR1 and CDR2 sequences are WSHSY and SAAADI. Here the CDR3 reads CASLRDRQGYEQYF. The CDR3 region has the DNA TGCGCCAGCCTCCGGGACAGGCAGGGCTACGAGCAGTACTTC.

J is TRBJ2-2 and V is TRBV2, with 9 bases fitting TRBD2. The V gene end was trimmed by 1 base and the J gene end by 5 bases; junction bases not matched to a gene: 5. This CDR3 has 16 amino acids. CDR1 is SNHLY, CDR2 FYNNEI, per germline. CDR3 sequence reads: CASSEGGLAGTGELFF. DNA for the CDR3: TGTGCCAGCAGTGAAGGGGGACTAGCAGGGACCGGGGAGCTGTTTTTT.

V usage is TRBV6-1 and J usage is TRBJ2-1, with TRBD1 matching over 8 bases. CDR1 MNHNS and CDR2 SASEGT come from the germline V gene. The CDR3 extends over 16 amino acids. After removal of 0 bases from V and 3 bases from J, the junction contained 4 bases not matched to a gene. CDR3 region: CASSEAGTGLYNEQFF. CDR3 nucleotides: TGTGCCAGCAGTGAAGCCGGGACAGGACTCTACAATGAGCAGTTCTTC.

V usage is TRBV5-6 and J usage is TRBJ2-1; TRBD2 matches 12 bases. Germline loops: CDR1 SGHDT, CDR2 YYEEEE. The CDR3 runs 15 residues. J gave up 9 bases and V 4 bases, and 8 bases lay outside the gene matches. The CDR3 loop reads CASSPPSGGGSEQFF. For the CDR3, the DNA is TGTGCCAGCAGCCCCCCTAGCGGGGGGGGGTCTGAGCAGTTCTTC.

The J gene is TRBJ2-7, the V gene TRBV7-9; D remains ambiguous. Germline V gives CDR1 SEHNR, CDR2 FQNEAQ (reference sequence). V shed 0 bases and J shed 6 bases, with 6 bases lying between them. The CDR3 spans 12 residues. CDR3 sequence reads: CASSLALREQYF. CDR3 DNA sequence: TGTGCCAGCAGCTTAGCCCTTCGCGAGCAGTACTTC.

This clone appeared a few times. The genes are TRBV6-1 and TRBJ1-1; D gene ambiguous. This CDR3 contains 14 residues. V lost 0 bases and J 0 bases, leaving 5 bases between the germline ends. The V gene's germline CDR1 is MNHNS and CDR2 SASEGT. CDR3 sequence reads: CASSEAGLNTEAFF. CDR3 in DNA: TGTGCCAGCAGTGAAGCCGGGTTGAACACTGAAGCTTTCTTT.

The V and J genes are TRBV5-4 and TRBJ2-3; D call uncertain. Germline CDR1 reads SGHNT; CDR2 reads YYREEE (reference sequence). This CDR3 spans 16 amino acids. V lost 2 bases, J lost 4 bases, and 17 bases lay in between. The CDR3 here is CASSFGGLVGSDTQYF. The CDR3 DNA sequence: TGTGCCAGCAGCTTCGGCGGCCTAGTGGGTTCAGATACGCAGTATTTT.

This chain links TRBV2 with TRBJ2-2; 11 bases line up with TRBD2. This CDR3 has 16 amino acids. The germline V gene encodes CDR1 SNHLY and CDR2 FYNNEI. The junction had 8 bases not matched to a gene; V was cut back by 7 bases and J by 4 bases. CDR3 coding DNA: TGTGCCAGCACCCCGGGACTAGCGGAGGCCACCGGGGAGCTGTTTTTT. It encodes CASTPGLAEATGELFF.

This rearrangement joins TRBV14 to TRBJ1-2; D ambiguous. V dropped 4 bases and J dropped 8 bases, with 14 bases sitting between them. Germline-derived CDR1 and CDR2 are SGHDN and FVKESK. The CDR3 loop spans 13 amino acids. This chain's CDR3 is CASSLRAGRGYTF. CDR3 DNA: TGTGCCAGCAGCCTAAGGGCGGGCAGGGGCTACACCTTC.

This chain links TRBV7-9 with TRBJ1-3, with TRBD1 identical over 10 bases. This CDR3 contains 16 residues. V was pared by 4 bases and J by 4 bases, with 7 bases of the junction left unmatched. Germline V gives CDR1 SEHNR, CDR2 FQNEAQ (reference sequence). CDR3 nucleotides: TGTGCCAGCAGCTCGACCACGACAGGGGGCGGAAACACCATATATTTT. As protein: CASSSTTTGGGNTIYF.

This clone was found many times. J is TRBJ1-1 and V is TRBV6-6; D is undetermined. The CDR3 contains 14 residues. The V gene's germline CDR1 is MNHNY and CDR2 SVGAGI (reference sequence). The V end lost 2 bases, the J end lost 5 bases, and 12 bases lay between the germline ends. The CDR3 loop reads CASSYGTAKTEAFF. CDR3 DNA: TGTGCCAGCAGTTACGGTACCGCGAAGACTGAAGCTTTCTTT.

The J gene is TRBJ1-6, the V gene TRBV7-8; D gene ambiguous. Germline CDR1 SGHVS, CDR2 FQNEAQ. The germline V and J ends were trimmed by 5 bases and 10 bases, with 18 bases remaining between them. This CDR3 has 15 amino acids. CDR3 nucleotide sequence: TGTGCCAGCAGCCCCCGGGGAGACCGAGGGTCACCCCTCCACTTT. Residues: CASSPRGDRGSPLHF.

This clone was seen only once. The chain employs TRBV13 and TRBJ1-5; 11 bases line up with TRBD1. The V gene end was trimmed by 5 bases and the J gene end by 5 bases; junction bases not matched to a gene: 8. Germline lookup yields CDR1 PRHDT and CDR2 FYEKMQ (reference sequence). The CDR3 has 16 amino acids. The CDR3 reads CASSEQGQGVYQPQHF. For the CDR3, the DNA is TGTGCCAGCAGCGAGCAGGGACAGGGGGTTTATCAGCCCCAGCATTTT.

This clone occurred a few times. The chain joins TRBV6-5 to TRBJ1-1; 7 bases fit TRBD1. The CDR3 spans 14 residues. The germline V gene encodes CDR1 MNHEY and CDR2 SVGAGI. With V trimmed by 0 bases and J by 3 bases, 1 base remained unmatched. CDR3 sequence: CASSYSGGDTEAFF. In nucleotides, the CDR3 is TGTGCCAGCAGTTACTCAGGGGGCGACACTGAAGCTTTCTTT.

V and J are TRBV5-6 and TRBJ2-2, with D maybe TRBD2 (7 bases). This CDR3 contains 15 residues. V was trimmed by 6 bases and J by 3 bases, leaving 15 bases between them. Germline V gives CDR1 SGHDT, CDR2 YYEEEE. The CDR3 region is CASTYGGLDTGELFF. DNA for the CDR3: TGTGCCAGCACCTACGGGGGGCTTGACACCGGGGAGCTGTTTTTT.

This clone was counted a few times. This chain joins TRBV6-1 and TRBJ1-4, with D possibly TRBD1 on 5 matching bases. CDR3 length: 16 residues. Trimming left V 0 bases short and J 8 bases short, with 16 bases between. Germline CDR1 and CDR2: MNHNS and SASEGT. Written as DNA, the CDR3 is TGTGCCAGCAGTGAAGCCGTGGGCAGGGCCGGGGAAAAACTGTTTTTT. Protein sequence: CASSEAVGRAGEKLFF.

This clone has a single count. The chain links TRBV19 to TRBJ1-1, with D perhaps matching TRBD1 (5 bases). This CDR3 contains 14 residues. Germline assignment: CDR1 LNHDA and CDR2 SQIVND (reference sequence). Trimming removed 5 bases at V and 2 bases at J, with 12 bases between. The CDR3 here is CASSAGIRNTEAFF. The CDR3 nucleotides are TGTGCCAGTAGTGCAGGGATTCGAAACACTGAAGCTTTCTTT.

The chain carries TRBV19 and TRBJ1-2; D is uncertain. The CDR3 has 15 amino acids. V shed 6 bases and J shed 7 bases, with 21 bases lying between them. Germline V gene data show CDR1 as LNHDA and CDR2 as SQIVND (reference sequence). In nucleotides, the CDR3 is TGTGCCAGTAGGCCCTCAGGTATCCGACCCAGTGGCTACACCTTC. Amino acids: CASRPSGIRPSGYTF.